A selection of T cell receptor beta chains follows, all from one sample in a study of blood T cell repertoires in COVID-19. Assay: immunoSEQ multiplex PCR; the TCRdb copy retains only in-frame clones and omits some. The table records about 70,000 clones, 89% of them present only once. Sequences were obtained from peripheral blood. The origin of the receptors is a man in his sixties with acute or convalescent COVID-19. Both conserved end residues are part of each CDR3. The order of the fields is V gene, J gene, D gene, clone size, CDR3 protein, CDR3 DNA. A D gene is named only where the DNA matches it firmly. Clone size, where shown, is once, few, many, or a class for clones that have expanded.

TRBV2	TRBJ2-1	TRBD2	few	CASKVQRGGYNEQFF	TGTGCCAGCAAAGTACAGCGGGGGGGTTACAATGAGCAGTTCTTC
TRBV7-9	TRBJ1-1	NA	NA	CASSLLIENTEAFF	TGTGCCAGCAGCTTACTGATAGAGAACACTGAAGCTTTCTTT
TRBV6-5	TRBJ1-3	TRBD1	NA	CASGGQGPGNTIYF	TGTGCCAGTGGGGGACAGGGTCCCGGAAACACCATATATTTT
TRBV5-1	TRBJ2-2	TRBD2	NA	CASSLQTGTSGGELFF	TGCGCCAGCAGCTTGCAGACCGGGACTAGCGGCGGGGAGCTGTTTTTT
TRBV2	TRBJ1-1	NA	NA	CASRFNSNTEAFF	TGTGCCAGCAGGTTCAACAGCAACACTGAAGCTTTCTTT
TRBV11-2	TRBJ1-1	NA	NA	CASSPRLNTEAFF	TGTGCCAGCAGCCCGCGGTTAAACACTGAAGCTTTCTTT
TRBV7-8	TRBJ1-4	NA	NA	CASSRGRATNEKLFF	TGTGCCAGCAGCCGAGGCAGGGCAACTAATGAAAAACTGTTTTTT
TRBV7-3	TRBJ2-5	TRBD2	once	CASSVSGTSGGARETQYF	TGTGCCAGCAGCGTCTCCGGGACTAGCGGGGGGGCGCGAGAGACCCAGTACTTC
TRBV7-9	TRBJ1-3	NA	NA	CASSLSGDVGNTIYF	TGTGCCAGCAGCTTATCGGGGGATGTTGGAAACACCATATATTTT
TRBV24-1	TRBJ2-5	TRBD1	NA	CATSDFGQGDTQYF	TGTGCCACCAGTGATTTTGGACAGGGAGATACCCAGTACTTC
TRBV6-1	TRBJ1-6	NA	NA	CASSEESPRVGSPLHF	TGTGCCAGCAGTGAAGAGTCCCCTCGGGTGGGTTCACCCCTCCACTTT
TRBV4-1	TRBJ2-7	TRBD1	once	CASSQTRSGTGGYEQYF	TGCGCCAGCAGCCAAACCCGTTCCGGGACAGGGGGCTACGAGCAGTACTTC
TRBV6-6	TRBJ1-2	NA	NA	CASIQGSYTF	TGTGCCAGCATCCAGGGGAGCTACACCTTC
TRBV2	TRBJ1-5	TRBD1	NA	CAEGQGGNQPQHF	TGTGCCGAGGGACAGGGAGGGAATCAGCCCCAGCATTTT
TRBV2	TRBJ1-5	NA	NA	CASSEGRSIQPQHF	TGTGCCAGCAGTGAAGGCCGGAGTATTCAGCCCCAGCATTTT
TRBV30	TRBJ2-7	TRBD1	NA	CAWSVGTGSSYEQYF	TGTGCCTGGAGTGTCGGGACAGGGAGCTCCTACGAGCAGTACTTC
TRBV6-5	TRBJ1-6	NA	NA	CASSYFVNSPLHF	TGTGCCAGCAGTTACTTCGTTAATTCACCCCTCCACTTT
TRBV24-1	TRBJ2-1	TRBD2	NA	CATSDSTSPSYNEQFF	TGTGCCACCAGTGATTCGACTAGCCCGTCCTACAATGAGCAGTTCTTC
TRBV14	TRBJ1-2	TRBD1	NA	CASSRGQGAYGYTF	TGTGCCAGCAGCCGAGGACAGGGCGCCTATGGCTACACCTTC
TRBV10-1	TRBJ2-1	TRBD2	NA	CASSPTRPSGGRNEQFF	TGCGCCAGCAGTCCAACGCGGCCTAGCGGGGGGAGGAATGAGCAGTTCTTC
TRBV6-2/TRBV6-3	TRBJ2-1	NA	NA	CASSRGGNEQFF	TGTGCCAGCAGCCGAGGAGGGAATGAGCAGTTCTTC
TRBV3-1/TRBV3-2	TRBJ2-4	TRBD1	NA	CASSQVLRDRGSKNIQYF	TGTGCCAGCAGCCAAGTCCTTCGGGACAGGGGTTCCAAAAACATTCAGTACTTC
TRBV7-3	TRBJ2-2	TRBD1	NA	CASSSGTGPTGELFF	TGTGCCAGCAGCTCCGGGACAGGTCCTACCGGGGAGCTGTTTTTT
TRBV13	TRBJ2-3	NA	NA	CASRVASAYTQYF	TGTGCCAGCAGGGTCGCTAGCGCATATACGCAGTATTTT
TRBV5-1	TRBJ2-7	NA	NA	CASSLDKGQGLREQYF	TGCGCCAGCAGCTTGGATAAGGGCCAGGGGTTACGTGAGCAGTACTTC
TRBV5-6	TRBJ2-1	NA	NA	CASSLEVQGGNEQFF	TGTGCCAGCAGCTTGGAGGTCCAGGGGGGAAATGAGCAGTTCTTC
TRBV27	TRBJ2-3	NA	NA	CASSLGGDTQYF	TGTGCCAGCAGTTTAGGAGGAGATACGCAGTATTTT